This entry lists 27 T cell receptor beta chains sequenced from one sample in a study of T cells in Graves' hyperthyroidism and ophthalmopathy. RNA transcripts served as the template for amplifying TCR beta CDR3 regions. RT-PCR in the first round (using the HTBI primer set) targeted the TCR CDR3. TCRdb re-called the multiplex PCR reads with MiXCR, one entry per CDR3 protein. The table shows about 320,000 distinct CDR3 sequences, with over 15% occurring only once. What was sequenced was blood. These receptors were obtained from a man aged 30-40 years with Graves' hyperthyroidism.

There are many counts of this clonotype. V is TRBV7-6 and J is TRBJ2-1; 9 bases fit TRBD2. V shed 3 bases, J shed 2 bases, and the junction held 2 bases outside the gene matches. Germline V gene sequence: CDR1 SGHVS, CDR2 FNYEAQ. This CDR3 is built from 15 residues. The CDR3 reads CASSFRTSAYNEQFF. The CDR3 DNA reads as TGTGCCAGCAGCTTTCGGACTAGCGCCTACAATGAGCAGTTCTTC.

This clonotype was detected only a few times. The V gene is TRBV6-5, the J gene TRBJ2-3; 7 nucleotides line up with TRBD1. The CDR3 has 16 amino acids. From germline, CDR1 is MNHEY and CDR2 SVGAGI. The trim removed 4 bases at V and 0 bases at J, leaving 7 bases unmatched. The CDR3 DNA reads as TGTGCCAGCAGTTCCCGACAGGGACCTAGCACAGATACGCAGTATTTT. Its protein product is CASSSRQGPSTDTQYF.

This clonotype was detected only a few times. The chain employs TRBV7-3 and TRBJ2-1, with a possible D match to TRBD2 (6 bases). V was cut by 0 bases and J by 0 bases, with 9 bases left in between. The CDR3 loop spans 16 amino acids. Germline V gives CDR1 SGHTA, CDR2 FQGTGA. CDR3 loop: CASSLTGRSSYNEQFF. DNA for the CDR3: TGTGCCAGCAGCTTAACAGGGAGGAGCTCCTACAATGAGCAGTTCTTC.

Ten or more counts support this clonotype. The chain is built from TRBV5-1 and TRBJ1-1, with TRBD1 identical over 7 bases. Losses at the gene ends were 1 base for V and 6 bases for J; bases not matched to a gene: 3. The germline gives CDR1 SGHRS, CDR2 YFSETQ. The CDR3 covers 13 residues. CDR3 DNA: TGCGCCAGCAGCTTGTTTGACAGGGCTGAAGCTTTCTTT. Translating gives CASSLFDRAEAFF.

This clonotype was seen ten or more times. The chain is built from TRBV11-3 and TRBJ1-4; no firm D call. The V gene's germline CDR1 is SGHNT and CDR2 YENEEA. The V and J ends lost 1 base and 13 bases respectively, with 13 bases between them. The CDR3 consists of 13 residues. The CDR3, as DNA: TGTGCCAGCAGCTTAGTTTCGATAGGTTCACTGTTTTTT. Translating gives CASSLVSIGSLFF. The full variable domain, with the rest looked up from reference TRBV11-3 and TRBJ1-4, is EAGVVQSPRYKIIEKKQPVAFWCNPISGHNTLYWYLQNLGQGPELLIRYENEEAVDDSQLPKDRFSAERLKGVDSTLKIQPAELGDSAVYLCASSLVSIGSLFFGSGTQLSVL.

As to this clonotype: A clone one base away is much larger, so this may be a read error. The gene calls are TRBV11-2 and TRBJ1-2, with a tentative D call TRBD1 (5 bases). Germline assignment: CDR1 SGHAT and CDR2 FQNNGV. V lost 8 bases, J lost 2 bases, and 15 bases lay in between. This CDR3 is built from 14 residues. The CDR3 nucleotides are TGTGCCAGCCCCTGGGGACTAGGCAACTATGGCTACACCTTC. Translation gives CASPWGLGNYGYTF.

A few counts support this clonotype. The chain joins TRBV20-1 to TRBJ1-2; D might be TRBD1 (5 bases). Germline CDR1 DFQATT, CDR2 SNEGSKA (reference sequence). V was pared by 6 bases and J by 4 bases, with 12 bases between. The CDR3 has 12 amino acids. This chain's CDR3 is CSAPVGGYGYTF. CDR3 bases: TGCAGTGCCCCAGTGGGGGGCTATGGCTACACCTTC.

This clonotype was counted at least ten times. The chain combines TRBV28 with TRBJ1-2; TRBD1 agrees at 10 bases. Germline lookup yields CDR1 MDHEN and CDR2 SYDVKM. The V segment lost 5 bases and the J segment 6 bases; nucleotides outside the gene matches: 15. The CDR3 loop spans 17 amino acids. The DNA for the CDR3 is TGTGCCAGCAGTCTACCCTGGGGGACAGGGGTAGGAAATGGCTACACCTTC. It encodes CASSLPWGTGVGNGYTF.

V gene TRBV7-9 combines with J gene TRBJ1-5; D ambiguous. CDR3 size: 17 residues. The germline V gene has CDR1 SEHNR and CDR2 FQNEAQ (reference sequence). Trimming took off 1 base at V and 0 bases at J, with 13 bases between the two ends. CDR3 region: CASSLVPPGYSNQPQHF. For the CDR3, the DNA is TGTGCCAGCAGCTTAGTCCCCCCGGGGTATAGCAATCAGCCCCAGCATTTT.

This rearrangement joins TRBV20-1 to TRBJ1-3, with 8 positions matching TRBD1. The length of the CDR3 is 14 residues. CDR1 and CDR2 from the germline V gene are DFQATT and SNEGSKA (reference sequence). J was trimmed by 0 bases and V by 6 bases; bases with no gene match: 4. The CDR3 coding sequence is TGCAGTGCCACCACAGGGGGCTCTGGAAACACCATATATTTT. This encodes CSATTGGSGNTIYF.

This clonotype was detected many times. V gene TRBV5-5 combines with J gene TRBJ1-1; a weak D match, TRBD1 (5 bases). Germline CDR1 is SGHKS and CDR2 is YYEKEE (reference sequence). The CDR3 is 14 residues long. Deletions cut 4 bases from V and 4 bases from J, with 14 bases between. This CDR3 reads CASSAGPGITEAFF. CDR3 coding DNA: TGTGCCAGCAGCGCCGGACCAGGGATCACTGAAGCTTTCTTT.

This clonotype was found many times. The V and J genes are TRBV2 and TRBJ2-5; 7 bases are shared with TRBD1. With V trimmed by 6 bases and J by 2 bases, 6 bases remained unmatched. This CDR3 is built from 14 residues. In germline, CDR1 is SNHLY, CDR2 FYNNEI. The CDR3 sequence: CASSYWDRQETQYF. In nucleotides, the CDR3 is TGTGCCAGCAGCTACTGGGACAGACAAGAGACCCAGTACTTC. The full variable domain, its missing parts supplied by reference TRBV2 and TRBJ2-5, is EPEVTQTPSHQVTQMGQEVILRCVPISNHLYFYWYRQILGQKVEFLVSFYNNEISEKSEIFDDQFSVERPDGSNFTLKIRSTKLEDSAMYFCASSYWDRQETQYFGPGTRLLVL.

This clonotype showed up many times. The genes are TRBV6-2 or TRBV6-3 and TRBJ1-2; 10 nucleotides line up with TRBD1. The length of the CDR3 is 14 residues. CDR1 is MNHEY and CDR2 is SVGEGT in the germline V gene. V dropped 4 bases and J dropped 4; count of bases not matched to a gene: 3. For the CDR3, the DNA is TGTGCCAGCAGTTCCCGGGACAGGGGCTATGGCTACACCTTC. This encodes CASSSRDRGYGYTF.

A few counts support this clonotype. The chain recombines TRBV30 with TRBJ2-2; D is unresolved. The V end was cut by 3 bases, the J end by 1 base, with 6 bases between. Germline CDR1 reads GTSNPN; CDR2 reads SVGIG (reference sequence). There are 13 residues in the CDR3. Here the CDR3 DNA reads TGTGCCTGGAGGACGATGAACACCGGGGAGCTGTTTTTT. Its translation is CAWRTMNTGELFF.

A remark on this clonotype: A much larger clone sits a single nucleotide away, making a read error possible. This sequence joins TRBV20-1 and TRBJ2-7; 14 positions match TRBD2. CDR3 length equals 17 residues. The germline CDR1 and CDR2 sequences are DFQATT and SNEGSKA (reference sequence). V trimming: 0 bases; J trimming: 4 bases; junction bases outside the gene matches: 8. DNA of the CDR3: TGCAGTGCTAGAGATCAGACTAGCGGGAGGGCCGTGTACGAGCAGTACTTC. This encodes CSARDQTSGRAVYEQYF.

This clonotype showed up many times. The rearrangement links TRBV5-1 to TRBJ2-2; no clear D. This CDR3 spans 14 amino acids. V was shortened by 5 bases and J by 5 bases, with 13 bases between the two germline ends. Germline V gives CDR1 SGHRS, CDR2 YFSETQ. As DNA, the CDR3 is TGCGCCAGCAGTAGCTCTCTCCTAACCGGGGAGCTGTTTTTT. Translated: CASSSSLLTGELFF.

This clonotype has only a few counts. In DNA form, the CDR3 reads TGCAGCATAAGTTGGGTCTACAATGAGCAGTTCTTC. This gives the protein CSISWVYNEQFF. The chain recombines TRBV29-1 with TRBJ2-1; no clear D gene. The CDR3 consists of 12 residues. The germline V gene encodes CDR1 SQVTM and CDR2 ANQGSEA. Trimming left V 8 bases short and J 3 bases short, with 11 bases between.

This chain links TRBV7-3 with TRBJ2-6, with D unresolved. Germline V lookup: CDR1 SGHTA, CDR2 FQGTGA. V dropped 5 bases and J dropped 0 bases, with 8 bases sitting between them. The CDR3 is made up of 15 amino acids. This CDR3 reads CASSLLRSGANVLTF. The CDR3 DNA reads TGTGCCAGCAGCCTCCTCCGCTCTGGGGCCAACGTCCTGACTTTC.

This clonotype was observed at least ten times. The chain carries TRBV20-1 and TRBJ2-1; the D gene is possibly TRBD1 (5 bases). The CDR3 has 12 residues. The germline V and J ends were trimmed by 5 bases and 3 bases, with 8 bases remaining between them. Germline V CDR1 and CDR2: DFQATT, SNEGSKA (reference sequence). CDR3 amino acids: CSAPQGYNEQFF. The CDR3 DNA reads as TGCAGTGCTCCTCAGGGCTACAATGAGCAGTTCTTC.

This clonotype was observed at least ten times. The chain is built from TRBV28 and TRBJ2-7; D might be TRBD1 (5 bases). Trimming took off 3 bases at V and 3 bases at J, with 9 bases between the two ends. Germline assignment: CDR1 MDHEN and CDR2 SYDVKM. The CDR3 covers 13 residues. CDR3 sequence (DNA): TGTGCCAGCAGTTTGGTGGGGCTCTACGAGCAGTACTTC. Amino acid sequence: CASSLVGLYEQYF.

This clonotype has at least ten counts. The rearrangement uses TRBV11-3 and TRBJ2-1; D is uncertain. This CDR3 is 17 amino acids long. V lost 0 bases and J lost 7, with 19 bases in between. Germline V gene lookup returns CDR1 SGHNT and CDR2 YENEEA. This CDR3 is CASSLDRLAGDRNEQFF. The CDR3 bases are TGTGCCAGCAGCTTAGATCGTTTGGCAGGCGATCGGAATGAGCAGTTCTTC.

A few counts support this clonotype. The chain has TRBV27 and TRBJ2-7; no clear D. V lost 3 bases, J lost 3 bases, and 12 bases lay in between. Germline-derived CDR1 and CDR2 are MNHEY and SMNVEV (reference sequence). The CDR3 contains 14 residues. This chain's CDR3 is CASSFGPADYEQYF. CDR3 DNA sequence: TGTGCCAGCAGTTTCGGGCCGGCTGACTACGAGCAGTACTTC.

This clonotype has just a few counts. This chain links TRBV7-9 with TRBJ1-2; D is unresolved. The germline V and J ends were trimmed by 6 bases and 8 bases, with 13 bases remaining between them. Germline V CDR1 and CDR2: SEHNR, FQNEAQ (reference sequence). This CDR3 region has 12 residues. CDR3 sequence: CASSNGGEGYTF. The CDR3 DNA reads TGTGCCAGCAGTAACGGCGGAGAAGGCTACACCTTC.

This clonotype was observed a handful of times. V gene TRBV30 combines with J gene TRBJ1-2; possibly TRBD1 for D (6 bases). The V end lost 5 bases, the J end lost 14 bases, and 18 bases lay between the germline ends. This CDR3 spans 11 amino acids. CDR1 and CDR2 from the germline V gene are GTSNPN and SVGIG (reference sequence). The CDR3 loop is CAWDLEQGYTF. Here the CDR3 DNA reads TGTGCCTGGGACCTAGAACAGGGTTATACCTTC.

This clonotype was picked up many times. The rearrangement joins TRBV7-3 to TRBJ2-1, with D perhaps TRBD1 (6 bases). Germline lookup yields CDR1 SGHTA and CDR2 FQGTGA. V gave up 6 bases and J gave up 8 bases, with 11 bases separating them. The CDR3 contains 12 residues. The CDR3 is CASRGASDEQFF. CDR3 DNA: TGTGCCAGCAGGGGGGCTTCTGATGAGCAGTTCTTC.

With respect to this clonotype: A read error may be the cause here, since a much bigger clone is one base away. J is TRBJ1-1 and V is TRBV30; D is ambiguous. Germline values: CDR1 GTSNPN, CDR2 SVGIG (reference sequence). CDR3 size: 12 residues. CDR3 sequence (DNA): TGTGTCTGGAGTGGTGGGCTCACTGAAGCTTTCTTT. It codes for CVWSGGLTEAFF.

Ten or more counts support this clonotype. This CDR3 reads CASSRQAFYGYTF. The CDR3 DNA is TGTGCCAGCAGTCGACAGGCGTTCTATGGCTACACCTTC. The gene calls are TRBV28 and TRBJ1-2; D perhaps matches TRBD1 (6 bases). The CDR3 contains 13 residues. From germline, CDR1 is MDHEN and CDR2 SYDVKM. V lost 5 bases and J lost 4, with 11 bases in between.